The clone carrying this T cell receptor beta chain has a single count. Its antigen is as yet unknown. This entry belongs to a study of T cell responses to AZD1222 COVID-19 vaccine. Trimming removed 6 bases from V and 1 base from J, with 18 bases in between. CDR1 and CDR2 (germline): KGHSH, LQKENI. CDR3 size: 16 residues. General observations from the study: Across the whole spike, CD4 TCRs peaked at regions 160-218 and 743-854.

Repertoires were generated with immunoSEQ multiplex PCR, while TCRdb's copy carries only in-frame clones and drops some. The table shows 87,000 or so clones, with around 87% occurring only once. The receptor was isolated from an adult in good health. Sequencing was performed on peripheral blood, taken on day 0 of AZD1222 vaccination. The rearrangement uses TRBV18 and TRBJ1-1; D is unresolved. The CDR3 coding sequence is TGTGCCAGCTCTGCCCTAACGGGTTCGGGGAACACTGAAGCTTTCTTT. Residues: CASSALTGSGNTEAFF.